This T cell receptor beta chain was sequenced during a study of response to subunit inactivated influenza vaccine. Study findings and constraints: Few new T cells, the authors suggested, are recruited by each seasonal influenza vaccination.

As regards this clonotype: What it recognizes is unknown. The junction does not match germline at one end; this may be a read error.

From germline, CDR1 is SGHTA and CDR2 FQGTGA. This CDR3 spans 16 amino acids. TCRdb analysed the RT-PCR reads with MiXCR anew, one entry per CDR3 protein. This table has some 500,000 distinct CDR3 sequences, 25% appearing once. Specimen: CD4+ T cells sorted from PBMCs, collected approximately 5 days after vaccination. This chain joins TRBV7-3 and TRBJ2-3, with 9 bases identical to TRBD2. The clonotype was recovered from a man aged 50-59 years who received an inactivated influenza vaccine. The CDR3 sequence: CASSLLGSGSTDAQYF. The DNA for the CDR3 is TGTGCCAGCAGCTTACTTGGTAGCGGGAGCACAGATGCGCAGTATTTT.